The 20 T cell receptor beta chains below all came from one sample that was sequenced in a study of T-cell memory formation after mild COVID-19 (dated by TCRdb to 2020 to 2023). Libraries were built with 5' RACE. The instrument was an Illumina NovaSeq 6000. The raw public data were reprocessed by TCRdb itself: fastp quality trimming at Q25, MiXCR clonotype calling, in-frame beta chains only. Rows with one shared CDR3 protein collapse into an entry with the most common genes and DNA. This sample comprises under 300,000 distinct CDR3 sequences, roughly 18% of them detected only once. The ten largest clones add up to about 23% of the sample. Sequencing was performed on PBMCs or a T cell subset sorted from them (not recorded which). All receptors come from a man aged 18-30 years who had mild COVID-19 (a few samples of this study predate the infection). The sample titles of this study are shuffled in the database, so cell type and time point are left out; the donor was told from shared clones.

This chain connects TRBV6-6 to TRBJ2-1, with 7 bases fitting TRBD2. CDR3 size: 15 residues. The junction had 6 bases not matched to a gene; V was cut back by 0 bases and J by 7 bases. Germline CDR1 reads MNHNY; CDR2 reads SVGAGI (reference sequence). CDR3 loop: CASSYSRAGVNEQFF. CDR3 nucleotide sequence: TGTGCCAGCAGTTACTCTAGGGCGGGGGTAAATGAGCAGTTCTTC.

The genes are TRBV27 and TRBJ2-3; 7 bases match TRBD2. V was clipped by 8 bases and J by 1 base; unmatched bases: 12. Germline CDR1 and CDR2: MNHEY and SMNVEV (reference sequence). This CDR3 contains 16 residues. CDR3: CASGGGSTGGTDTQYF. As DNA, the CDR3 is TGTGCCAGCGGCGGGGGATCGACGGGAGGCACAGATACGCAGTATTTT.

This clonotype was counted a few times. This chain joins TRBV27 and TRBJ2-7; no definite D call. CDR3 size: 14 residues. V was shortened by 3 bases and J by 3 bases, with 12 bases between the two germline ends. Per germline, CDR1 MNHEY and CDR2 SMNVEV (reference sequence). For the CDR3, the DNA is TGTGCCAGCAGTTTGAAATTACAGAACTACGAGCAGTACTTC. Its protein is CASSLKLQNYEQYF.

This clonotype was observed a few times. The chain couples TRBV6-6 to TRBJ2-7; TRBD1 or TRBD2 may be the D gene (5 bases each). The V and J ends lost 6 bases and 4 bases respectively, with 13 bases between them. Germline V CDR1 and CDR2: MNHNY, SVGAGI (reference sequence). The CDR3 is 13 residues long. CDR3 nucleotides: TGTGCCAGCAGCTGGGGACCGCCGTACGAGCAGTACGTC. It specifies CASSWGPPYEQYV.

The genes are TRBV28 and TRBJ2-3; 7 nucleotides line up with TRBD1. This CDR3 comprises 15 residues. Germline values: CDR1 MDHEN, CDR2 SYDVKM. The V gene end was trimmed by 4 bases and the J gene end by 4 bases; junction bases not matched to a gene: 8. As DNA, the CDR3 is TGTGCCAGCAGTTCATCGACAGGGCGGGCAGATACGCAGTATTTT. Its protein is CASSSSTGRADTQYF.

In its sample, this clonotype was seen a few times. CDR3 sequence: CASSYTSGGYNEQFF. The CDR3 DNA reads as TGTGCCAGCTCATATACTAGCGGGGGGTACAATGAGCAGTTCTTC. The gene calls are TRBV18 and TRBJ2-1, with TRBD2 identical over 12 bases. The CDR3 length is 15 residues. Germline V gives CDR1 KGHSH, CDR2 LQKENI. The V gene end was trimmed by 5 bases and the J gene end by 4 bases; junction bases not matched to a gene: 3.

The chain has TRBV20-1 and TRBJ2-1; TRBD1 agrees at 8 bases. The CDR3 runs 15 residues. Germline CDR1 is DFQATT and CDR2 is SNEGSKA (reference sequence). Trimming cost V 1 base and J 6 bases; bases outside gene matches: 8. The CDR3: CSARVRTGYINEQFF. In DNA form, the CDR3 reads TGCAGTGCTAGAGTACGGACAGGGTATATCAATGAGCAGTTCTTC.

This clonotype was counted a few times. The rearrangement links TRBV7-9 to TRBJ1-2; no reliable D call. Trimming cost V 5 bases and J 4 bases, with 14 bases left between them. Germline lookup yields CDR1 SEHNR and CDR2 FQNEAQ (reference sequence). This CDR3 contains 14 residues. As DNA, the CDR3 is TGTGCCAGCAGCCTGAGTGGGGTATTCTATGGCTACACCTTC. Protein: CASSLSGVFYGYTF.

This chain uses TRBV6-6 with TRBJ1-1; D unresolved. The germline CDR1 and CDR2 sequences are MNHNY and SVGAGI (reference sequence). The CDR3 totals 12 residues. Between the trimmed V and J ends, which lost 2 bases and 5 bases, there was a span of 6 bases. The CDR3 DNA reads as TGTGCCAGCAGTTACCTCCAAACTGAAGCTTTCTTT. It yields the protein CASSYLQTEAFF.

This clonotype appeared once. The chain recombines TRBV5-1 with TRBJ2-3, with D perhaps being TRBD1 or TRBD2 (6 bases each). The germline CDR1 and CDR2 sequences are SGHRS and YFSETQ. Trimming pared 2 bases from V and 6 bases from J, leaving 22 bases between. The CDR3 length is 17 residues. CDR3: CASSLALRGETGDTQYF. For the CDR3, the DNA is TGCGCCAGCAGCTTAGCCCTACGCGGGGAGACAGGTGATACGCAGTATTTT.

The J gene is TRBJ1-6, the V gene TRBV6-2 or TRBV6-3; perhaps TRBD1 as D (5 bases). The V gene's germline CDR1 is MNHEY and CDR2 SVGEGT. V was clipped by 4 bases and J by 11 bases, with 15 bases between them. The CDR3 runs to 14 residues. CDR3 residues: CASSWRRPGAPLHF. CDR3 nucleotides: TGTGCCAGCAGTTGGCGACGGCCGGGGGCACCCCTCCACTTT.

The rearrangement uses TRBV11-2 and TRBJ1-5, with D hard to call. Trimming pared 1 base from V and 7 bases from J, leaving 11 bases between. Per germline, CDR1 SGHAT and CDR2 FQNNGV. The length of the CDR3 is 14 residues. The CDR3 region is CASSLGPTGQPQHF. Here the CDR3 DNA reads TGTGCCAGCAGCTTAGGGCCCACCGGGCAGCCCCAGCATTTT.

This clonotype was recorded at least ten times. J is TRBJ2-1 and V is TRBV24-1; the match to TRBD2 covers 8 bases. V lost 5 bases, J lost 7 bases, and 9 bases stayed unmatched. Germline assignment: CDR1 KGHDR and CDR2 SFDVKD. This CDR3 region has 15 residues. The CDR3 spells CATSGSGGPGNEQFF. CDR3 coding DNA: TGTGCCACCAGTGGGAGCGGGGGTCCTGGGAATGAGCAGTTCTTC.

The V call is TRBV4-3, the J call TRBJ1-5; the D gene is possibly TRBD1 (5 bases). V lost 2 bases, J lost 3 bases, and 14 bases lay in between. Germline V gives CDR1 LGHNA, CDR2 YSLEER. The CDR3 spans 16 residues. CDR3 amino acids: CASSQSANRHNQPQHF. In DNA, the CDR3 is TGCGCCAGCAGCCAAAGTGCGAACAGGCACAATCAGCCCCAGCATTTT.

This clonotype appeared a few times. V and J are TRBV5-1 and TRBJ1-4; no clear D. Trimming shortened V by 3 bases and J by 8 bases, and 11 bases separated the two germline ends. This CDR3 comprises 13 residues. Germline loops: CDR1 SGHRS, CDR2 YFSETQ. The CDR3 loop is CASSSANEEKLFF. The CDR3 region has the DNA TGCGCCAGCAGCTCCGCCAACGAGGAAAAACTGTTTTTT.

The chain uses TRBV19 and TRBJ1-5, with D tentatively TRBD1 (6 bases). There are 16 residues in the CDR3. With 7 bases removed from V and 1 base from J, the gap between germline ends came to 17 bases. Germline V gives CDR1 LNHDA, CDR2 SQIVND (reference sequence). For the CDR3, the DNA is TGTGCCAGTACCTTTACGGACAGACCAAGCAATCAGCCCCAGCATTTT. Encoded protein: CASTFTDRPSNQPQHF.

This clonotype was seen a handful of times. This chain's CDR3 is CASSQGQVETQYF. The CDR3 coding sequence is TGCGCCAGCAGCCAAGGGCAGGTGGAGACCCAGTACTTC. This sequence joins TRBV4-1 and TRBJ2-5; D uncertain. The V and J ends lost 1 base and 5 bases respectively, with 8 bases between them. This CDR3 comprises 13 residues. Looked up from germline, CDR1 is MGHRA and CDR2 is YSYEKL.

The chain recombines TRBV6-1 with TRBJ2-3; D is ambiguous. Trimming stripped 1 base from V and 5 bases from J, with 7 bases between. The germline V gene encodes CDR1 MNHNS and CDR2 SASEGT. This CDR3 comprises 13 residues. CDR3 DNA: TGTGCCAGCAGTGAAGTCACCAAAGATACGCAGTATTTT. Protein sequence: CASSEVTKDTQYF.

The CDR3 region is CASSQGYSNQPQHF. The CDR3 DNA sequence: TGCGCCAGCAGCCAAGGGTATAGCAATCAGCCCCAGCATTTT. V gene TRBV4-1 combines with J gene TRBJ1-5; D unresolved. Trimming left V 1 base short and J 0 bases short, with 4 bases between. The CDR3 contains 14 residues. From germline, CDR1 is MGHRA and CDR2 YSYEKL.

The V gene is TRBV5-1, the J gene TRBJ2-3; D call uncertain. Germline V gives CDR1 SGHRS, CDR2 YFSETQ. The length of the CDR3 is 16 residues. Trimming left V 0 bases short and J 2 bases short, with 13 bases between. The CDR3 is CASSLDPDQITDTQYF. CDR3 nucleotides: TGCGCCAGCAGCTTGGATCCGGATCAGATCACAGATACGCAGTATTTT.